The T cell receptor beta chain under discussion was sequenced for a study of identical twins. General observations from the study: Instead of following the same donors, the conclusions were based on cross-sectional statistical analysis.

TCRdb recomputed calls from the 5' RACE reads with MiXCR, one row per CDR3 protein. The sample lists some 560,000 distinct CDR3 sequences; nearly 10% were seen once. This clonotype has a count of ten or more. Its matching antigen is unknown. CDR1 is SGDLS, CDR2 YYNGEE, per germline. The CDR3 has 15 residues. J was trimmed by 5 bases and V by 4 bases; bases with no gene match: 9. This sample was shared with a second study, whose subject was yellow fever vaccine responses in identical twins.

The sequenced sample was PBMCs. This TCR derives from a woman aged 18-29 years in good health. The chain employs TRBV9 and TRBJ2-7; TRBD2 agrees at 10 bases. This chain's CDR3 is CASSLGSSGGNEQYF. CDR3 bases: TGTGCCAGCAGCCTCGGTTCTAGCGGGGGCAACGAGCAGTACTTC. Filled out from reference TRBV9 and TRBJ2-7, the complete variable domain reads DSGVTQTPKHLITATGQRVTLRCSPRSGDLSVYWYQQSLDQGLQFLIQYYNGEERAKGNILERFSAQQFPDLHSELNLSSLELGDSALYFCASSLGSSGGNEQYFGPGTRLTVT.